This T cell receptor beta chain came from a study of cytomegalovirus exposure and HLA in healthy donors. Study findings and constraints: Most observed TCR sequences were rare, whereas some public TCRs were detected in many donors.

V lost 7 bases and J lost 6, with 11 bases in between. This CDR3 comprises 12 residues. Germline-derived CDR1 and CDR2 are SNHLY and FYNNEI. With 60 Vbeta and 13 Jbeta primers, the PCR was carried out. Assay: immunoSEQ multiplex PCR; the TCRdb copy retains only in-frame clones and omits some. The profile shows under 250,000 clones, about 80% of them singletons. About this clone: Its antigen is not known.

The chain links TRBV2 to TRBJ2-3; unclear D gene. Sequencing was done on a sample of PBMCs. The clonotype originates from a woman in her 30s in good health and CMV-seronegative. In DNA, the CDR3 is TGTGCCAGCACCCCGCAGTGGGATACGCAGTATTTT. Amino acids: CASTPQWDTQYF.